The T cell receptor (beta chain) described here comes from a study of blood T cell repertoires in COVID-19. Study-wide background: There were acute and convalescent COVID-19 samples, and they came from the United States, Italy and Spain.

Data came from immunoSEQ multiplex PCR; TCRdb stores just in-frame clones and leaves some out. The sample lists fewer than 150,000 clones, around 88% seen once, with around 20% in the top ten. The germline V gene encodes CDR1 WSHSY and CDR2 SAAADI. V lost 11 bases to trimming and J lost 0 bases; unmatched junction nucleotides: 13. This CDR3 is built from 17 residues. The origin of this receptor is a woman aged 45-65 years who had recovered from COVID-19. The sequenced sample was peripheral blood. V and J are TRBV10-2 and TRBJ2-6; 7 bases line up with TRBD2. CDR3 sequence: CAARGSGAFSGANVLTF. The CDR3 DNA follows: TGCGCCGCTCGCGGGAGCGGGGCCTTCTCTGGGGCCAACGTCCTGACTTTC.